This T cell receptor beta chain derives from a study of shared clonotypes between healthy human individuals. General study results and limits: Estimated clonotype richness was generally higher in naive than memory subsets.

The CDR3 extends over 17 amino acids. The V gene end was trimmed by 5 bases and the J gene end by 4 bases; junction bases not matched to a gene: 7. CDR1 is LNHDA, CDR2 SQIVND, per germline (reference sequence). Genomic DNA belonging to each subset was distributed in equal measure over several immunoSEQ plates. Clones were sequenced by immunoSEQ multiplex PCR, and TCRdb holds only the in-frame ones, with some missing. Of approximately 2.5 million clones listed, 93% are singletons. As to this clone: Antigen: not known.

Each of the donors was a healthy adult who was HIV-negative and had not had a recent acute infection or vaccination. The rearrangement joins TRBV19 to TRBJ2-3, with 15 bases aligning to TRBD2. The receptor's source is a man aged 18 to 29 in good health. Some clones in this sample may be carry-over from other donors' samples. Sequences were obtained from naive CD4+ T cells from PBMCs. Subset reported: CD45RA+ positively selected. CDR3 sequence reads: CASSVGLAGGPADTQYF. The CDR3 DNA reads as TGTGCCAGTAGTGTCGGACTAGCGGGAGGGCCTGCAGATACGCAGTATTTT.